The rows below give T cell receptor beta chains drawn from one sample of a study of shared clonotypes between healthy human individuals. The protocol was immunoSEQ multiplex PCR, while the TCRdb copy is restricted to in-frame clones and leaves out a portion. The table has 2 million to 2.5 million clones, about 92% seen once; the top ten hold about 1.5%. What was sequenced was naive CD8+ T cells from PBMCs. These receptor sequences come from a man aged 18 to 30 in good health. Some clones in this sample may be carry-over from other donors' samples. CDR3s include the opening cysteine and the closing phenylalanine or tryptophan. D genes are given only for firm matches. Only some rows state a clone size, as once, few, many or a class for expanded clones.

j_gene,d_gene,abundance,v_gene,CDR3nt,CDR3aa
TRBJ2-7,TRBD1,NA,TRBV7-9,TGTGCCAGCAGCCTGGGACAGGGGGTTATCTACGAGCAGTACTTC,CASSLGQGVIYEQYF
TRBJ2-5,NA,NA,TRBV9,TGTGCCAGCAGCGTAGAGGGGAGTTGGGGTCAAGAGACCCAGTACTTC,CASSVEGSWGQETQYF
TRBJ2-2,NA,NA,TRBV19,TGTGCCAGTAGGACTCGCGGCACCGGGGAGCTGTTTTTT,CASRTRGTGELFF
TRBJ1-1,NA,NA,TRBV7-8,TGTGCCAGCAGCCTTACCGGGACACTTATGAACACTGAAGCTTTCTTT,CASSLTGTLMNTEAFF
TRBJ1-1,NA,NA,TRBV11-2,TGTGCCAGCAGCTTAGTAAGTAGGGCCGCTGAAGCTTTCTTT,CASSLVSRAAEAFF
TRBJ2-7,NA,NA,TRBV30,TGTGCCTGGAATTTCGGCTCCTACGAGCAGTACTTC,CAWNFGSYEQYF
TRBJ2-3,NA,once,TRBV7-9,TGTGCCAGCAGTCAGACCTACCCACCAGGGGCAGATACGCAGTATTTT,CASSQTYPPGADTQYF
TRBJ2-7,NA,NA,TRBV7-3,TGTGCCAGCAGCTTAAATCTGGGCGGCTGGGGCGAGCAGTACTTC,CASSLNLGGWGEQYF
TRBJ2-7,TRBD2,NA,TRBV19,TGTGCCAGTAGTATGACTAGCGAGGTCTCCTACGAGCAGTACTTC,CASSMTSEVSYEQYF
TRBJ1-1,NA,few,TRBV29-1,TGCAGCGTTCTACAGAACACTGAAGCTTTCTTT,CSVLQNTEAFF
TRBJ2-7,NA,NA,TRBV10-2,TGCGCCAGCAGTGAAGCGCCCCCCCCGTACGAGCAGTACTTC,CASSEAPPPYEQYF
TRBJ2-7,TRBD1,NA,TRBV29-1,TGCAGCGTTGAAGGTGAGACAGGGGCGTACGAGCAGTACTTC,CSVEGETGAYEQYF
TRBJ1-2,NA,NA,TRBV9,TGTGCCAGCAGCCCAGGGACATTACGCTACACCTTC,CASSPGTLRYTF
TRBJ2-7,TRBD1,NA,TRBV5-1,TGCGCCAGCAGCTTAATGGACAGGATGGAATTCTACGAGCAGTACTTC,CASSLMDRMEFYEQYF
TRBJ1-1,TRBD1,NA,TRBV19,TGTGCCAGTAGTATAGGGTGGACAGGGGGTAACACTGAAGCTTTCTTT,CASSIGWTGGNTEAFF
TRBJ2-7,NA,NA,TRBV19,TGTGCCAGTAGTATCGGACGAGGGGGCTCCTACGAGCAGTACTTC,CASSIGRGGSYEQYF
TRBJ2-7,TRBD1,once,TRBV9,TGTGCCAGCAGCCATGACAGGGGGCTTTCCTACGAGCAGTACTTC,CASSHDRGLSYEQYF
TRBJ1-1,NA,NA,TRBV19,TGTGCCAGTAGTATATGGGCAGGGTTTATGAACACTGAAGCTTTCTTT,CASSIWAGFMNTEAFF
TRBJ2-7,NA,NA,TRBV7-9,TGTGCCAGCAGCTTATCGGGCTACGAGCAGTACTTC,CASSLSGYEQYF
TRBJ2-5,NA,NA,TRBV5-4,TGTGCCAGCACCGAAACCGACGGGCAAGAGACCCAGTACTTC,CASTETDGQETQYF
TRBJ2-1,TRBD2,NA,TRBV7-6,TGTGCCAGCAGCCTCCGTGAGCGGGAGGCCGAATCCCATGAGCAGTTCTTC,CASSLREREAESHEQFF
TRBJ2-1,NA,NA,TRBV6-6,TGTGCCAGCTTAAGGGGTTTTAGGGGTGAGCAGTTCTTC,CASLRGFRGEQFF
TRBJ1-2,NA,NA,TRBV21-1,TGTGCCAGCAGCAAGGGCAGGGCCTTATCAGGCTACACCTTC,CASSKGRALSGYTF
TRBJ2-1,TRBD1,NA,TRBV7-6,TGTGCCAGCAGCCCGGGACAGGGAACTGAGCAGTTCTTC,CASSPGQGTEQFF
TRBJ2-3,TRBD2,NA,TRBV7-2,TGTGCCAGCAGCTTTAGCGGGGCGAGCACAGATACGCAGTATTTT,CASSFSGASTDTQYF
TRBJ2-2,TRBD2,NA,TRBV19,TGTGCCAGTAGTACGACTAGCGCAGGCACCGGGGAGCTGTTTTTT,CASSTTSAGTGELFF
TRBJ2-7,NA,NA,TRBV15,TGTGCCACCAGTCCAACCCCCGGGACGCTAACCTACGAGCAGTACTTC,CATSPTPGTLTYEQYF
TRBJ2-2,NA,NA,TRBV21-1,TGTGCCAGCAGCAAAGCGCTGGTAGTGACCGGGGAGCTGTTTTTT,CASSKALVVTGELFF
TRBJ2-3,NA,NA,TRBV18,TGTGCCAGCTCACCTTCTAGCACAGATACGCAGTATTTT,CASSPSSTDTQYF
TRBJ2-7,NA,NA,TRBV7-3,TGTGCCAGCAGTTTGGGGGCAGGGAGCTCCTACGAGCAGTACTTC,CASSLGAGSSYEQYF
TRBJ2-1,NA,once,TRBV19,TGTGCCAGTAGTCAGGCAGGCTCCTACAATGAGCAGTTCTTC,CASSQAGSYNEQFF
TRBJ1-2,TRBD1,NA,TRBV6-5,TGTGCCAGCAGTTACTCTCGGACAGGCCCTTTCCATGGCTACACCTTC,CASSYSRTGPFHGYTF
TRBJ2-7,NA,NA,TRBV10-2,TGCGCCAGCAGTGACAGGCTAGCGATCGGGTACGAGCAGTACTTC,CASSDRLAIGYEQYF
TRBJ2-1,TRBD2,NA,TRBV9,TGTGCCAGCAGCGCAAACACGATAGGACTAGCGGGATTCAATGAGCAGTTCTTC,CASSANTIGLAGFNEQFF
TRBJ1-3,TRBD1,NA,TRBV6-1,TGTGCCAGCAGGGACAGGGGTAGCTCTGGAAACACCATATATTTT,CASRDRGSSGNTIYF
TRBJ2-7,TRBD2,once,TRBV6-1,TGTGCCAGCAGACTGGAGCGGCTAGGGAGGGACGAGCAGTACTTC,CASRLERLGRDEQYF
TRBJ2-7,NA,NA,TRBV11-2,TGTGCCAGCAGCTTAGTAGGGGCCCCCGCCTACGAGCAGTACTTC,CASSLVGAPAYEQYF
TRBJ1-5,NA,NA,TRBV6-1,TGTGCCAGCAGTGAACGGCGCCTGGGGGGCAATCAGCCCCAGCATTTT,CASSERRLGGNQPQHF
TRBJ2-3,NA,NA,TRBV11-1,TGTGCCAGCAGCTGGACTGGAAATAGAGATACGCAGTATTTT,CASSWTGNRDTQYF
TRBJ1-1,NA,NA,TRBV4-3,TGCGCCAGCAGCCAAGAGATGAGGGCGGGGATGAACACTGAAGCTTTCTTT,CASSQEMRAGMNTEAFF
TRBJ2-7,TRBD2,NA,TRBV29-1,TGCAGCGTTACCCTAGCGGGAGTTCTCTACGAGCAGTACTTC,CSVTLAGVLYEQYF
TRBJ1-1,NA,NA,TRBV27,TGTGCCAGCAGTCAAGGAACTGAAGCTTTCTTT,CASSQGTEAFF
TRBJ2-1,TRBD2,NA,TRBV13,TGTGCCAGCAGCTCTCGCCTAGCGGGCCAAAATGAGCAGTTCTTC,CASSSRLAGQNEQFF
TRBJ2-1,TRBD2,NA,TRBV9,TGTGCCAGCAGTCCCGTGGGTTGGCGAAGCGGGAGCTCCTACAATGAGCAGTTCTTC,CASSPVGWRSGSSYNEQFF
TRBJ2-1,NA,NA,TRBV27,TGTGCCAGCCGGGGTTTGTTTATGAATGAGCAGTTCTTC,CASRGLFMNEQFF
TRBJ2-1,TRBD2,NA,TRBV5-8,TGTGCCAGCAGCTGGACCGTCGGACTAGCGGCTCAGTTCTTC,CASSWTVGLAAQFF
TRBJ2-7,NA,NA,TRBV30,TGTGCCTGTAGGACTCAGTTCTACGAGCAGTACTTC,CACRTQFYEQYF
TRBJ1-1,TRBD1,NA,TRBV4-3,TGCGCCAGCAGTCAACTCAGGGGGACTGAAGCTTTCTTT,CASSQLRGTEAFF
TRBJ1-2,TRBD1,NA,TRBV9,TGTGCCAGCAGCGTAGGAGGGACAGGCTATGGCTACACCTTC,CASSVGGTGYGYTF
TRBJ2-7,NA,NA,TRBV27,TGTGCCAGCAGTTTGGGGTGGACCTACGAGCAGTACTTC,CASSLGWTYEQYF
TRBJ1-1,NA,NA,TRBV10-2,TGCGCCAGCAAGGGACGGACAAAGAACACTGAAGCTTTCTTT,CASKGRTKNTEAFF
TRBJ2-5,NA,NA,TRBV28,TGTGCCAGCAGTCCCCTACAGGGCCCCCCGTGGACCCAGTACTTC,CASSPLQGPPWTQYF